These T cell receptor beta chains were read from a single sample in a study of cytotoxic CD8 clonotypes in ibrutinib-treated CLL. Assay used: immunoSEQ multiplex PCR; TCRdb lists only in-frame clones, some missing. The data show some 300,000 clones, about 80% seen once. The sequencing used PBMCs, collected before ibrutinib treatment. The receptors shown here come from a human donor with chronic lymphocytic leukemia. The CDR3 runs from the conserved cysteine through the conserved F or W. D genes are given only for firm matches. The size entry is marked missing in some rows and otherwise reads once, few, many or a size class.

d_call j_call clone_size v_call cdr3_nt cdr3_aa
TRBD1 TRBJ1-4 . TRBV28 TGTGCCAGCGTCGGGACAGGGGATGAAAAACTGTTTTTT CASVGTGDEKLFF
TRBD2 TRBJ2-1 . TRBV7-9 TGTGCCAGCAGGGCCCGAGGTAGCGGGATTTACAATGAGCAGTTCTTC CASRARGSGIYNEQFF
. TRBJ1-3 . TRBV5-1 TGCGCCAGCAGGTTGGGGCCTGGAAACACCATATATTTT CASRLGPGNTIYF
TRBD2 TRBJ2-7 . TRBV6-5 TGTGCCAGCAGTTACTCGACTAGCGGAGAGACCTACGAGCAGTACTTC CASSYSTSGETYEQYF
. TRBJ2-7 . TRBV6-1 TGTGCCAGCAGGGGGGCGGCAGGGCCCTCTTACGAGCAGTACTTC CASRGAAGPSYEQYF
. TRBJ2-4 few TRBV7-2 TGTGCCAGCAGCTCAGTGGTCACTCCAAACATTCAGTACTTC CASSSVVTPNIQYF
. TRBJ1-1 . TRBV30 TGTGCCTGGAGTGCCGGGGGGACTGAAGCTTTCTTT CAWSAGGTEAFF
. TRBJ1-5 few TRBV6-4 TGTGCCAGCAGTGAACAGCCGGGTCAGCCCCAGCATTTT CASSEQPGQPQHF
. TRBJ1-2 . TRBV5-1 TGCGCCAGCAGCTTCTCTACAGGAATCAACTATGGCTACACCTTC CASSFSTGINYGYTF
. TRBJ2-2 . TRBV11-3 TGTGCCAGCAGCCCGCGGCCCGGCATCAGGAACACCGGGGAGCTGTTTTTT CASSPRPGIRNTGELFF
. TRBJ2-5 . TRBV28 TGTGCCAGCACCGTCGGCCTCGTCCAAGAGACCCAGTACTTC CASTVGLVQETQYF
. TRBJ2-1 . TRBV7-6 TGTGCCAGCAGCTTAGTATTGGTGGGCGCGAGTGAGCAGTTCTTC CASSLVLVGASEQFF
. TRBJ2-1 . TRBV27 TGTGCCAGCAGCGTTGACAGTTTATACAATGAGCAGTTCTTC CASSVDSLYNEQFF
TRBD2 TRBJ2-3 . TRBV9 TGTGCCAGCAGCGGGGGACTAGCTCGCACAGATACGCAGTATTTT CASSGGLARTDTQYF
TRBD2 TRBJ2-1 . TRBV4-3 TGCGCCAGCAGCCAACTTCTAGCGGGATCCTACAATGAGCAGTTCTTC CASSQLLAGSYNEQFF
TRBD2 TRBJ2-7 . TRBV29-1 TGCAGCGTTGTAGGGACTAACTACGAGCAGTACTTC CSVVGTNYEQYF
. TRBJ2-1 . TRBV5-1 TGCGCCAGCAGCTTGGTAGCGGCAAACAATGAGCAGTTCTTC CASSLVAANNEQFF
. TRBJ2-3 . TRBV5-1 TGCGCCAGCAGCCCCGGGACTCCGGGAGATACGCAGTATTTT CASSPGTPGDTQYF
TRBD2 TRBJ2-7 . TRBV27 TGTGCCAGCAGTTCGATGGGACTAGCGGGAGGGAGGTCCTACGAGCAGTACTTC CASSSMGLAGGRSYEQYF
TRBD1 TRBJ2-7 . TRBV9 TGTGCCAGCAGCGTAGGGGACAGGGATTCCTACGAGCAGTACTTC CASSVGDRDSYEQYF
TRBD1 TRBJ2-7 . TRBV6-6 TGTGCCAGCAGCCCTCCGGGACAGGTACAGGGAGAGCAGTACTTC CASSPPGQVQGEQYF
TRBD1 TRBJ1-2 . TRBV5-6 TGTGCCAGCAGCTGGGACAGGGGGGCCGGCTACACCTTC CASSWDRGAGYTF
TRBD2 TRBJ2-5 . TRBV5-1 TGCGCCAGCAGCGAGGGACTAGCGGGAATGGAGACCCAGTACTTC CASSEGLAGMETQYF
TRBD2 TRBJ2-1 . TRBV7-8 TGTGCCAGCAGCAGGACTAGCGGCTACAATGAGCAGTTCTTC CASSRTSGYNEQFF
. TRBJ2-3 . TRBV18 TGTGCCAGCTCACCAGGCGGTTTCACAGATACGCAGTATTTT CASSPGGFTDTQYF